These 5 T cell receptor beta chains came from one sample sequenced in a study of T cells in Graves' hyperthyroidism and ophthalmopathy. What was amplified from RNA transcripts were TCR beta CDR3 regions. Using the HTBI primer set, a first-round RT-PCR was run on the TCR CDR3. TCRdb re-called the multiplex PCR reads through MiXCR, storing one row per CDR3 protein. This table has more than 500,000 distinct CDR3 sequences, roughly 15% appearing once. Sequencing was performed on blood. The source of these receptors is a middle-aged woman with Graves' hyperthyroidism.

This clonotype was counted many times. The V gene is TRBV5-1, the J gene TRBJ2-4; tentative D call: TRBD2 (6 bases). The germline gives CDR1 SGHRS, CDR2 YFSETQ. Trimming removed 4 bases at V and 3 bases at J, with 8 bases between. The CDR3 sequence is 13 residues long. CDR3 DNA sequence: TGCGCCAGCAGCACGGGAGACAAAAACATTCAGTACTTC. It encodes CASSTGDKNIQYF.

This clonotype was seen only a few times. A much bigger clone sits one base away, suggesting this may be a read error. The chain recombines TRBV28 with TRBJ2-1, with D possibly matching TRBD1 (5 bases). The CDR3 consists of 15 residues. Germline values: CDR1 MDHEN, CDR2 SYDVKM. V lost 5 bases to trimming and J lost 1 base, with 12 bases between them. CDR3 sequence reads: CASSVGGASYNEQFF. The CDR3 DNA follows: TGTGCCAGCAGTGTGGGTGGGGCTTCCTACAATGAGCAGTTCTTC.

The CDR3 loop reads CASTPPTVPGELFF. The CDR3 coding sequence is TGTGCCAGTACCCCCCCGACAGTCCCCGGGGAGCTGTTTTTT. This chain joins TRBV19 and TRBJ2-2; possible D gene TRBD1, 5 bases. Germline V gene sequence: CDR1 LNHDA, CDR2 SQIVND (reference sequence). This CDR3 region has 14 residues. The V end lost 7 bases, the J end lost 6 bases, and 15 bases lay between the germline ends.

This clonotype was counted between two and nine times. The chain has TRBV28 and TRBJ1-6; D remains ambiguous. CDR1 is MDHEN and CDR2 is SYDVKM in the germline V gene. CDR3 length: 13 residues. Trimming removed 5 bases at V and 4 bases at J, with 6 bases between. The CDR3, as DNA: TGTGCCAGCAGTGCCGTGTATAATTCACCCCTCCACTTT. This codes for CASSAVYNSPLHF. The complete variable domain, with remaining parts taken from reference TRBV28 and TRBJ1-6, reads DVKVTQSSRYLVKRTGEKVFLECVQDMDHENMFWYRQDPGLGLRLIYFSYDVKMKEKGDIPEGYSVSREKKERFSLILESASTNQTSMYLCASSAVYNSPLHFGNGTRLTVT.

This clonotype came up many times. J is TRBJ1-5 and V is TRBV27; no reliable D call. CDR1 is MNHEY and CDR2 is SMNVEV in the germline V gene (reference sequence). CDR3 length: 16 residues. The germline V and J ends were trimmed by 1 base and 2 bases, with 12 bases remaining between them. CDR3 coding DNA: TGTGCCAGCAGTTTATTATCCGGCGTGGGCAATCAGCCCCAGCATTTT. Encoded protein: CASSLLSGVGNQPQHF.